The TCR beta chain described here comes from a study of graft-versus-host responses after intestinal transplantation. About the research overall: Recipients uniformly received anti-thymocyte globulin induction, followed by tacrolimus and steroids for roughly 3 years. Study-wide results and caveats: Allografts of patients with graft-donor T cell macrochimerism showed high graft-versus-host to host-versus-graft clone ratios.

To note about this clone: What it binds is not known.

The V end was cut by 2 bases, the J end by 8 bases, with 15 bases between. Germline V gene data show CDR1 as SGHTA and CDR2 as FQGNSA. The CDR3 contains 15 residues. Clones were read by immunoSEQ multiplex PCR, and TCRdb kept only the in-frame ones, dropping some. The data contain 9,500 to 11,000 clones, 85% to 95% of them seen just once; the ten biggest clones take up roughly 3.7%. This rearrangement joins TRBV7-2 to TRBJ1-4; no reliable D call. This sample comprised PBMCs, obtained around 40 days after intestinal transplantation. The source is a human patient who received an intestinal transplant, so some T cells may come from the graft donor. The CDR3 region is CASSLSAAPEEKLFF. Here the CDR3 DNA reads TGTGCCAGCAGCTTATCGGCGGCACCCGAGGAAAAACTGTTTTTT. Full variable domain (rest looked up from reference TRBV7-2 and TRBJ1-4): GAGVSQSPSNKVTEKGKDVELRCDPISGHTALYWYRQSLGQGLEFLIYFQGNSAPDKSGLPSDRFSAERTGGSVSTLTIQRTQQEDSAVYLCASSLSAAPEEKLFFGSGTQLSVL.